What follows are 12 T cell receptor beta chains derived from one specimen sequenced in a study of T cells in Graves' hyperthyroidism and ophthalmopathy (dated 2019 in TCRdb). Library generation was performed with multiplex PCR. The listed sequencing device is Illumina HiSeq 2000. Amplification of TCR beta CDR3 regions was carried out from RNA transcripts. The TCR CDR3 was subjected to a first round of RT-PCR using the HTBI primer set and the Qiagen OneStep RT-PCR kit. The public reads were quality trimmed at Q25 with fastp and then assembled into clones with MiXCR by TCRdb, keeping productive beta chains. Every distinct CDR3 protein forms one entry, paired with its most common genes and DNA. In this sample the table shows approximately 600,000 distinct CDR3 sequences, about 14% of which occur a single time. The top ten hold more than 4.5% of the sample. Sequencing input: blood. The receptors come from a woman aged 25 to 45 with Graves' hyperthyroidism that later progressed to Graves' ophthalmopathy.

This clonotype has ten or more counts. The chain employs TRBV20-1 and TRBJ1-1, with D unresolved. The CDR3 extends over 13 amino acids. Germline lookup yields CDR1 DFQATT and CDR2 SNEGSKA (reference sequence). Trimming cost V 1 base and J 6 bases, with 12 bases left between them. The CDR3, as DNA: TGCAGTGCTAGAGCCCAGATCATCTCTGAAGCTTTCTTT. This codes for CSARAQIISEAFF.

The sample holds many counts of this clonotype. The chain recombines TRBV3-1 with TRBJ1-6; D not certain. Trimming took off 0 bases at V and 5 bases at J, with 11 bases between the two ends. The V gene's germline CDR1 is LGHDT and CDR2 YNNKEL (reference sequence). This CDR3 spans 16 amino acids. CDR3 sequence (DNA): TGTGCCAGCAGCCAAGACGTTGGTACGGATAATTCACCCCTCCACTTT. The encoded protein is CASSQDVGTDNSPLHF.

This clonotype was recorded at least ten times. The genes are TRBV12-3 or TRBV12-4 and TRBJ2-5, with D perhaps being TRBD1 or TRBD2 (7 bases each). The ends were cut back, 4 bases at V and 1 base at J, with 10 bases in the middle. The CDR3 is made up of 14 amino acids. Here the CDR3 reads CASSSGGGQETQYF. CDR3 in DNA: TGTGCCAGCAGTTCAGGGGGGGGCCAAGAGACCCAGTACTTC.

This clonotype appeared a single time. This could be a read error, since a much larger clone is one nucleotide away. The gene calls are TRBV13 and TRBJ2-1; D may be TRBD1 or TRBD2 (5 bases each). The germline gives CDR1 PRHDT, CDR2 FYEKMQ (reference sequence). This CDR3 spans 13 amino acids. V shed 0 bases and J shed 10 bases, with 10 bases lying between them. CDR3 region: CASSLGLGDEQFF. The CDR3 DNA follows: TGTGCCAGCAGCTTAGGCCTCGGGGACGAGCAGTTCTTC.

This clonotype was counted ten times or more. The chain uses TRBV27 and TRBJ1-2; D might be TRBD1 (5 bases). V was trimmed by 6 bases and J by 4 bases, leaving 21 bases between them. Germline lookup yields CDR1 MNHEY and CDR2 SMNVEV (reference sequence). There are 16 residues in the CDR3. The CDR3 bases are TGTGCCAGCAGGTACAACTTCAGGGAAGCGGGCTATGGCTACACCTTC. As protein: CASRYNFREAGYGYTF.

This clonotype was counted many times. The chain recombines TRBV28 with TRBJ1-5; TRBD1 matches at 7 bases. Trimming cost V 8 bases and J 0 bases; bases outside gene matches: 13. The CDR3 is 17 residues long. Germline V lookup: CDR1 MDHEN, CDR2 SYDVKM. CDR3 sequence: CASSFVRGTDSNQPQHF. The DNA for the CDR3 is TGTGCCAGCTCCTTCGTACGCGGGACAGATAGCAATCAGCCCCAGCATTTT.

There are a few counts of this clonotype. This chain joins TRBV12-3 or TRBV12-4 and TRBJ2-7, with TRBD1 as a possible D gene (5 bases). The CDR3 has 15 residues. V lost 5 bases to trimming and J lost 0 bases, with 14 bases between them. CDR3 in amino acids: CASSPKDMYSYEQYF. CDR3 nucleotides: TGTGCCAGCAGTCCGAAGGACATGTACTCCTACGAGCAGTACTTC.

The sample holds a few counts of this clonotype. This chain links TRBV19 with TRBJ2-5; 9 nucleotides agree with TRBD2. Trimming took 7 bases from V and 4 from J; bases not matched to a gene: 4. The CDR3 contains 13 residues. The V gene's germline CDR1 is LNHDA and CDR2 SQIVND (reference sequence). In nucleotides, the CDR3 is TGTGCCAGTAACGCAGCGGGAGGAGAGACCCAGTACTTC. It encodes CASNAAGGETQYF.

This clonotype was found many times. The chain is built from TRBV12-3 or TRBV12-4 and TRBJ2-1; possible D gene TRBD1, 5 bases. V lost 1 base to trimming and J lost 8 bases, with 6 bases between them. CDR3 length: 12 residues. The CDR3 nucleotides are TGTGCCAGCAGTTTAGGGGGCCATGAGCAGTTCTTC. Protein: CASSLGGHEQFF.

The genes are TRBV3-1 and TRBJ2-1; 11 bases match TRBD2. The J segment lost 5 bases and the V segment lost 3 bases, leaving 6 bases of the junction unmatched. Germline loops: CDR1 LGHDT, CDR2 YNNKEL (reference sequence). The CDR3 is 16 residues long. The DNA of the CDR3 is TGTGCCAGCAGCCAGATGACTAGCGGGACCGACAATGAGCAGTTCTTC. Encoded protein: CASSQMTSGTDNEQFF.

This clonotype was observed at least ten times. The rearrangement uses TRBV28 and TRBJ2-7; D is unresolved. The CDR3 is 12 amino acids. CDR1 MDHEN and CDR2 SYDVKM come from the germline V gene. V lost 3 bases and J lost 6, with 9 bases in between. Here the CDR3 reads CASSFPSVEQYF. CDR3 coding DNA: TGTGCCAGCAGTTTCCCTTCCGTCGAGCAGTACTTC.

In its sample, this clonotype was seen many times. This chain uses TRBV2 with TRBJ2-3; TRBD1 matches at 10 bases. The CDR3 has 18 amino acids. Germline V gene lookup returns CDR1 SNHLY and CDR2 FYNNEI. V lost 6 bases and J lost 4; bases outside the gene matches: 16. The CDR3 region is CASSMSRDRGSRADTQYF. Written as DNA, the CDR3 is TGTGCCAGCAGCATGTCCCGGGACAGGGGTTCTCGAGCAGATACGCAGTATTTT. The full variable domain, in which reference TRBV2 and TRBJ2-3 provide the parts outside the CDR3, is EPEVTQTPSHQVTQMGQEVILRCVPISNHLYFYWYRQILGQKVEFLVSFYNNEISEKSEIFDDQFSVERPDGSNFTLKIRSTKLEDSAMYFCASSMSRDRGSRADTQYFGPGTRLTVL.